This T cell receptor (beta chain) was captured by sequencing in a study of monozygotic twins with cystic fibrosis. Points from the study as a whole: Nucleotide-identical clonotype sharing was significantly higher within monozygotic CF twin pairs than between unrelated CF individuals.

A remark on this clone: What it recognizes is unknown.

The CDR3 is made up of 17 amino acids. With V trimmed by 5 bases and J by 1 base, 12 bases remained unmatched. The V gene's germline CDR1 is SGHVS and CDR2 FNYEAQ. Using immunoSEQ multiplex PCR, the repertoire was profiled, and TCRdb retains in-frame clones only, with some absent. The data show tens of thousands of clones, roughly 96% seen once. The sample comprised blood. The chain carries TRBV7-6 and TRBJ2-5; the match to TRBD1 covers 8 bases. The source is a girl aged 2 to 9 with cystic fibrosis. The CDR3 loop is CASSLVRTGHFQETQYF. DNA of the CDR3: TGTGCCAGCAGCCTAGTTCGGACAGGGCATTTCCAAGAGACCCAGTACTTC.